The 26 T cell receptor beta chains listed next were all sequenced from one sample in a study of cytomegalovirus exposure and HLA in healthy donors. It was with 60 Vbeta and 13 Jbeta primers that the PCR ran. Produced via immunoSEQ multiplex PCR; TCRdb's table is partial and in-frame only. The table records roughly 110,000 clones, 77% of them present only once. Sequenced sample: PBMCs. These receptors were obtained from a man in his forties in good health and CMV-seropositive.

The chain recombines TRBV10-3 with TRBJ2-3, with 12 bases that match TRBD2. V lost 5 bases to trimming and J lost 5 bases; unmatched junction nucleotides: 8. This CDR3 comprises 16 residues. Germline lookup yields CDR1 ENHRY and CDR2 SYGVKD. CDR3 nucleotide sequence: TGTGCCATCAGTAACGGACTAGCGGGGAGCGGAGATACGCAGTATTTT. Translated: CAISNGLAGSGDTQYF.

A few counts support this clone. The V call is TRBV7-9, the J call TRBJ1-4; D is unresolved. The germline V gene encodes CDR1 SEHNR and CDR2 FQNEAQ (reference sequence). V lost 3 bases, J lost 7 bases, and 15 bases lay in between. The CDR3 runs 15 residues. The CDR3 nucleotides are TGTGCCAGCAGCTTCTTCATAGAGGGAAGTGAAAAACTGTTTTTT. Translating gives CASSFFIEGSEKLFF. Supplemented by reference TRBV7-9 and TRBJ1-4, the full variable domain reads DTGVSQNPRHKITKRGQNVTFRCDPISEHNRLYWYRQTLGQGPEFLTYFQNEAQLEKSRLLSDRFSAERPKGSFSTLEIQRTEQGDSAMYLCASSFFIEGSEKLFFGSGTQLSVL.

This chain uses TRBV29-1 with TRBJ2-7; 8 bases match TRBD1. With 4 bases clipped from V and 4 bases from J, the junction kept 3 bases outside the gene matches. CDR1 and CDR2 from the germline V gene are SQVTM and ANQGSEA. CDR3 length equals 12 residues. CDR3 DNA: TGCAGCGTTGGACAGGGGAATTACGAGCAGTACTTC. Protein: CSVGQGNYEQYF.

The chain recombines TRBV4-2 with TRBJ2-7; 7 nucleotides line up with TRBD2. This CDR3 has 16 amino acids. J lost 2 bases, V lost 0 bases, and 7 bases had no gene match. Germline V CDR1 and CDR2: LGHNA, YNFKEQ. CDR3 protein: CASSQEASGDPYEQYF. Here the CDR3 DNA reads TGTGCCAGCAGCCAAGAAGCCAGCGGGGACCCCTACGAGCAGTACTTC.

This clone was seen more than once but under ten times. The rearrangement links TRBV7-9 to TRBJ1-2; TRBD1 is a possible D gene (6 bases). Germline CDR1 reads SEHNR; CDR2 reads FQNEAQ (reference sequence). CDR3 length: 13 residues. The V end lost 1 base, the J end lost 9 bases, and 12 bases lay between the germline ends. Here the CDR3 DNA reads TGTGCCAGCAGCTTAGAGGCGCAGGGGCGCTACACCTTC. Its translation: CASSLEAQGRYTF.

The rearrangement joins TRBV4-1 to TRBJ2-3; the match to TRBD2 covers 7 bases. The CDR3 runs 16 residues. V shed 3 bases, J shed 0 bases, and the junction held 6 bases outside the gene matches. In germline, CDR1 is MGHRA, CDR2 YSYEKL. The CDR3 bases are TGCGCCAGCAGCCATGGAGGGAGGGATAGCACAGATACGCAGTATTTT. Translated: CASSHGGRDSTDTQYF.

This clone was picked up a small number of times. The chain uses TRBV11-2 and TRBJ2-2; 7 nucleotides line up with TRBD1. This CDR3 spans 15 amino acids. The V segment lost 1 base and the J segment 5 bases; nucleotides outside the gene matches: 4. The germline V gene encodes CDR1 SGHAT and CDR2 FQNNGV. This CDR3 reads CASSLVGRGTGELFF. The CDR3 nucleotides read TGTGCCAGCAGCTTAGTGGGCAGGGGGACCGGGGAGCTGTTTTTT.

The chain uses TRBV28 and TRBJ1-2; 7 bases agree with TRBD1. The CDR3 length is 13 residues. V lost 4 bases to trimming and J lost 4 bases; unmatched junction nucleotides: 3. Germline CDR1 reads MDHEN; CDR2 reads SYDVKM. The CDR3 coding sequence is TGTGCCAGCAGTTCACAGGGGCCCTATGGCTACACCTTC. Its translation: CASSSQGPYGYTF.

The chain is built from TRBV11-2 and TRBJ2-5, with TRBD2 identical over 8 bases. The CDR3 totals 16 residues. CDR1 and CDR2 from the germline V gene are SGHAT and FQNNGV. The ends lost 5 bases at V and 1 base at J; junction bases unmatched: 9. The CDR3 DNA reads as TGTGCCAGCAGCCCGGGGGGGATTCCCCGCCAAGAGACCCAGTACTTC. As protein: CASSPGGIPRQETQYF.

This clone was seen a single time. The chain combines TRBV6-5 with TRBJ1-6; possibly TRBD1 for D (5 bases). The ends were cut back, 6 bases at V and 6 bases at J, with 12 bases in the middle. The CDR3 has 14 amino acids. Germline CDR1 MNHEY, CDR2 SVGAGI. The CDR3 loop is CASRRPGINSPLHF. The CDR3, as DNA: TGTGCCAGCAGGCGACCAGGGATTAATTCACCCCTCCACTTT.

The chain carries TRBV5-1 and TRBJ1-6; 9 positions match TRBD1. The germline V gene has CDR1 SGHRS and CDR2 YFSETQ. V was pared by 4 bases and J by 13 bases, with 9 bases of the junction left unmatched. The CDR3 contains 14 residues. In DNA form, the CDR3 reads TGCGCCAGCAGCGTTCCCGGGACAGGGCGTCCCCTCCACTTT. Its protein is CASSVPGTGRPLHF.

The rearrangement joins TRBV9 to TRBJ2-6; a weak D match, TRBD1 (5 bases). Trimming cost V 6 bases and J 2 bases, with 18 bases left between them. The CDR3 consists of 17 residues. Germline V gene sequence: CDR1 SGDLS, CDR2 YYNGEE. CDR3 loop: CASNPDSLPPGANVLTF. CDR3 DNA: TGTGCCAGCAACCCAGACAGCCTCCCCCCTGGGGCCAACGTCCTGACTTTC.

The genes are TRBV6-5 and TRBJ1-1; 7 bases map to TRBD1. Trimming at V came to 6 bases and at J to 11 bases, leaving 15 bases not matched to a gene. Looked up from germline, CDR1 is MNHEY and CDR2 is SVGAGI. The CDR3 covers 14 residues. CDR3 protein: CASSAIARGPTAFF. CDR3 nucleotides: TGTGCCAGCAGCGCCATCGCGAGGGGGCCTACGGCTTTCTTT.

CDR3 coding DNA: TGTGCCAGCAGCTTAGGAGGGACAGGGATTTCACCCCTCCACTTT. Translation: CASSLGGTGISPLHF. The chain recombines TRBV7-9 with TRBJ1-6; TRBD1 aligns across 9 bases. This CDR3 has 15 residues. J was trimmed by 9 bases and V by 1 base; bases with no gene match: 4. CDR1 SEHNR and CDR2 FQNEAQ come from the germline V gene (reference sequence).

V gene TRBV6-1 combines with J gene TRBJ1-2; the D is unclear. CDR3 length equals 15 residues. Germline V gene sequence: CDR1 MNHNS, CDR2 SASEGT. V was cut by 0 bases and J by 3 bases, with 11 bases left in between. This CDR3 is CASSEARGEDYGYTF. Here the CDR3 DNA reads TGTGCCAGCAGTGAAGCGCGGGGAGAAGACTATGGCTACACCTTC.

CDR3 coding DNA: TGTGCCAGCAGCTTAACGGCAGGACAGGGCTACGAGCAGTACTTC. Amino acid sequence: CASSLTAGQGYEQYF. The chain employs TRBV7-3 and TRBJ2-7, with TRBD1 matching over 8 bases. The CDR3 contains 15 residues. V was pared by 0 bases and J by 3 bases, with 4 bases of the junction left unmatched. Germline V lookup: CDR1 SGHTA, CDR2 FQGTGA.

The rearrangement joins TRBV28 to TRBJ1-1; TRBD1 matches 8 bases. This CDR3 region has 12 residues. With 5 bases clipped from V and 11 bases from J, the junction kept 7 bases outside the gene matches. The germline V gene has CDR1 MDHEN and CDR2 SYDVKM. CDR3 bases: TGTGCCAGCAGTCGCTGGACAGGGTTGGCTTTCTTT. Its protein product is CASSRWTGLAFF.

DNA for the CDR3: TGTGCCAGCAGGCGGGACCGAGGCAATGGCTACACCTTC. The encoded protein is CASRRDRGNGYTF. This chain uses TRBV6-6 with TRBJ1-2, with D possibly matching TRBD1 (5 bases). Germline V gives CDR1 MNHNY, CDR2 SVGAGI (reference sequence). V gave up 6 bases and J gave up 6 bases, with 14 bases separating them. CDR3 length equals 13 residues.

The chain is built from TRBV28 and TRBJ1-2; 8 bases fit TRBD1. The CDR3 has 15 amino acids. Germline CDR1 reads MDHEN; CDR2 reads SYDVKM. Unmatched junction bases numbered 10, after V lost 5 bases and J lost 5 bases. The CDR3 loop is CASSLLDRETYGYTF. The CDR3 nucleotides read TGTGCCAGCAGTCTGCTGGACAGGGAAACTTATGGCTACACCTTC.

The chain has TRBV7-8 and TRBJ2-1, with TRBD1 matching over 9 bases. J gave up 2 bases and V 3 bases, and 2 bases lay outside the gene matches. The length of the CDR3 is 15 residues. CDR1 SGHVS and CDR2 FQNEAQ come from the germline V gene. As DNA, the CDR3 is TGTGCCAGCAGCTTCGGGACAGGGACCTACAATGAGCAGTTCTTC. This sequence encodes CASSFGTGTYNEQFF.

The chain employs TRBV9 and TRBJ2-3, with 12 bases fitting TRBD2. The V gene end was trimmed by 3 bases and the J gene end by 2 bases; junction bases not matched to a gene: 4. The CDR3 contains 16 residues. CDR1 and CDR2 from the germline V gene are SGDLS and YYNGEE. The CDR3 DNA sequence: TGTGCCAGCAGCGGGACTAGCGGGGATTTCACAGATACGCAGTATTTT. Protein product: CASSGTSGDFTDTQYF. The full variable domain, in which reference TRBV9 and TRBJ2-3 provide the parts outside the CDR3, is DSGVTQTPKHLITATGQRVTLRCSPRSGDLSVYWYQQSLDQGLQFLIQYYNGEERAKGNILERFSAQQFPDLHSELNLSSLELGDSALYFCASSGTSGDFTDTQYFGPGTRLTVL.

A remark on this clone: A read error may account for a junction end that differs from germline. The chain uses TRBV7-7 and TRBJ2-6, with a tentative D call TRBD1 (6 bases). CDR1 and CDR2 (germline): SSHAT, FNYEAQ (reference sequence). This CDR3 spans 13 amino acids. CDR3 sequence (DNA): TGTGCTAGCAGCTCGGACAGCACCCACGTCCTGACTTTC. Its protein is CASSSDSTHVLTF. The variable domain in full, completed from reference TRBV7-7 and TRBJ2-6, reads GAGVSQSPRYKVTKRGQDVTLRCDPISSHATLYWYQQALGQGPEFLTYFNYEAQPDKSGLPSDRFSAERPEGSISTLTIQRTEQRDSAMYRCASSSDSTHVLTFGAGSRLTVL.

The CDR3: CASSFGMGAGEKLFF. In DNA form, the CDR3 reads TGTGCCAGCAGTTTCGGCATGGGGGCGGGTGAAAAACTGTTTTTT. This chain joins TRBV6-1 and TRBJ1-4, with TRBD1 as a possible D gene (6 bases). Trimming removed 5 bases from V and 7 bases from J, with 17 bases in between. From germline, CDR1 is MNHNS and CDR2 SASEGT. This CDR3 region has 15 residues.

With regard to this clone: An end of the junction differs from the germline gene, which may be a read error. The gene calls are TRBV7-9 and TRBJ2-5; D call uncertain. Germline V gene lookup returns CDR1 SEHNR and CDR2 FQNEAQ (reference sequence). The CDR3 runs to 13 residues. Here the CDR3 reads CSSSLEQQETQYF. In DNA, the CDR3 is TGTTCCAGCAGCTTAGAACAGCAAGAGACCCAGTACTTC.

This sequence joins TRBV19 and TRBJ1-4; D possibly corresponds to TRBD1 (5 bases). Trimming pared 9 bases from V and 0 bases from J, leaving 8 bases between. CDR1 and CDR2 (germline): LNHDA, SQIVND (reference sequence). This CDR3 spans 13 amino acids. The CDR3 loop is CASKQATNEKLFF. The CDR3 nucleotides read TGTGCCAGCAAACAGGCAACTAATGAAAAACTGTTTTTT.

This chain joins TRBV6-5 and TRBJ1-5; TRBD1 matches at 7 bases. The CDR3 loop spans 15 amino acids. Germline V gives CDR1 MNHEY, CDR2 SVGAGI. The ends lost 6 bases at V and 0 bases at J; junction bases unmatched: 5. The CDR3 DNA reads as TGTGCCAGCAGACACGGGACAGCTAGCAATCAGCCCCAGCATTTT. Amino acids: CASRHGTASNQPQHF.